The T cell receptor beta chain under discussion was sequenced for a study of Graves' ophthalmopathy and Graves' hyperthyroidism. The germline gives CDR1 SQVTM, CDR2 ANQGSEA. The CDR3 runs to 11 residues. Transcripts of RNA were the source for amplifying TCR beta CDR3 regions. The first round was an RT-PCR with HTBI primers, and the second round was a multiplex PCR. TCRdb re-called the multiplex PCR reads with MiXCR, one entry per CDR3 protein. The data show 40,000 or so distinct CDR3 sequences, about 50% seen once. The receptor comes from an adult woman with stable Graves' hyperthyroidism. The sequencing sample was made of peripheral blood. V usage is TRBV29-1 and J usage is TRBJ1-1; no clear D gene. This CDR3 reads CSYEVNTEAFF. The CDR3 DNA reads as TGCAGTTACGAGGTGAACACTGAAGCTTTCTTT.